Shown below are 22 T cell receptor beta chains from a single sample sequenced in a study of Graves' ophthalmopathy and Graves' hyperthyroidism. RNA transcripts provided the template for amplifying TCR beta CDR3 regions. HTBI-primed first-round RT-PCR preceded second-round multiplex PCR. TCRdb processed the multiplex PCR reads anew with MiXCR; each CDR3 protein has one entry. The sample consists of approximately 210,000 distinct CDR3 sequences, roughly 29% of them appearing once. The specimen sequenced was peripheral blood. The receptors were gathered from a man in his fifties or sixties with Graves' ophthalmopathy.

The CDR3 DNA reads as TGTGCCAGCAGTGAAAACAGGGCGAACACTGAAGCTTTCTTT. It is translated as CASSENRANTEAFF. The J gene is TRBJ1-1, the V gene TRBV6-1, with TRBD1 as a possible D gene (6 bases). The germline V gene encodes CDR1 MNHNS and CDR2 SASEGT. V was shortened by 2 bases and J by 1 base, with 8 bases between the two germline ends. CDR3 length equals 14 residues.

This clonotype was seen ten or more times. The CDR3 protein is CASSYQGVNTEAFF. The CDR3 DNA is TGTGCCAGCAGTTATCAGGGAGTGAACACTGAAGCTTTCTTT. The chain carries TRBV6-2 or TRBV6-3 and TRBJ1-1, with D possibly matching TRBD1 (5 bases). Germline V gene lookup returns CDR1 MNHEY and CDR2 SVGEGT. The CDR3 is 14 residues long. With 3 bases removed from V and 0 bases from J, the gap between germline ends came to 8 bases.

The chain uses TRBV7-6 and TRBJ1-6; no clear D gene. Trimming took 3 bases from V and 8 from J, leaving 17 bases between them. Germline V gene lookup returns CDR1 SGHVS and CDR2 FNYEAQ. CDR3 length: 16 residues. The CDR3, as DNA: TGTGCCAGCAGCTTTCGAGGTCCTGGCGGAGATTCACCCCTCCACTTT. Protein product: CASSFRGPGGDSPLHF.

This clonotype showed up many times. This chain connects TRBV4-1 to TRBJ1-6, with D perhaps TRBD1 (6 bases). The CDR3 sequence is 16 residues long. Germline values: CDR1 MGHRA, CDR2 YSYEKL. V lost 3 bases and J lost 10, with 19 bases in between. CDR3 sequence: CASSQGPGQRGSPLHF. In nucleotides, the CDR3 is TGCGCCAGCAGCCAGGGGCCGGGACAAAGGGGATCACCCCTCCACTTT.

This clonotype came up many times. J is TRBJ1-6 and V is TRBV20-1; 7 nucleotides line up with TRBD1. With V trimmed by 5 bases and J by 5 bases, 6 bases remained unmatched. CDR1 is DFQATT and CDR2 is SNEGSKA in the germline V gene (reference sequence). The CDR3 has 14 amino acids. In nucleotides, the CDR3 is TGCAGTGCTGCCCCCGGACAGGATAATTCACCCCTCCACTTT. Protein sequence: CSAAPGQDNSPLHF.

This clonotype was seen repeatedly, ten times or more. This chain joins TRBV29-1 and TRBJ2-4; TRBD2 is a possible D gene (6 bases). This CDR3 comprises 15 residues. Germline V gene sequence: CDR1 SQVTM, CDR2 ANQGSEA. The V gene lost 4 bases and the J gene lost 3 bases, with 16 bases spanning the gap. Here the CDR3 DNA reads TGCAGCGTTGTGGAGGGGTTTATTGTCAAAAACATTCAGTACTTC. As protein: CSVVEGFIVKNIQYF. Using reference TRBV29-1 and TRBJ2-4 for the parts outside the CDR3, the full variable domain is SAVISQKPSRDICQRGTSLTIQCQVDSQVTMMFWYRQQPGQSLTLIATANQGSEATYESGFVIDKFPISRPNLTFSTLTVSNMSPEDSSIYLCSVVEGFIVKNIQYFGAGTRLSVL.

The chain links TRBV19 to TRBJ1-6, with a weak D call TRBD1 (5 bases). Trimming took 5 bases from V and 10 from J, leaving 9 bases between them. Germline V gives CDR1 LNHDA, CDR2 SQIVND (reference sequence). CDR3 size: 12 residues. The CDR3 protein is CASSYEGSPLHF. DNA for the CDR3: TGTGCCAGTAGTTACGAGGGGTCACCCCTCCACTTT.

The chain is built from TRBV6-2 or TRBV6-3 and TRBJ1-2; D not resolved. The germline gives CDR1 MNHEY, CDR2 SVGEGT. V gave up 7 bases and J gave up 4 bases, with 16 bases separating them. This CDR3 is built from 14 residues. The CDR3 reads CASNAIGRIYGYTF. The CDR3 DNA sequence: TGTGCCAGCAACGCGATAGGACGGATCTATGGCTACACCTTC.

In this sample, this clonotype turned up many times. The V call is TRBV19, the J call TRBJ1-2; 10 bases are a match to TRBD1. V dropped 5 bases and J dropped 8; count of bases not matched to a gene: 14. Germline CDR1 LNHDA, CDR2 SQIVND (reference sequence). There are 16 residues in the CDR3. The CDR3 nucleotides are TGTGCCAGTAGTGGCATGGACAGGGGGATTGTATACGGCTACACCTTC. This sequence encodes CASSGMDRGIVYGYTF.

This clonotype occurred many times. V and J are TRBV11-2 and TRBJ2-7, with 7 bases aligning to TRBD1. This CDR3 spans 14 amino acids. With 1 base clipped from V and 5 bases from J, the junction kept 5 bases outside the gene matches. The germline gives CDR1 SGHAT, CDR2 FQNNGV. CDR3 sequence reads: CASSLGLGGDEQYF. CDR3 DNA: TGTGCCAGCAGCTTAGGTCTAGGGGGCGACGAGCAGTACTTC.

This clonotype was seen a few times. The chain is built from TRBV12-3 or TRBV12-4 and TRBJ1-2, with D hard to call. The CDR3 has 11 residues. Trimming took off 3 bases at V and 7 bases at J, with 6 bases between the two ends. As DNA, the CDR3 is TGTGCCAGCAGTTTGGGCCCTGGCTACACCTTC. Its protein product is CASSLGPGYTF.

The rearrangement uses TRBV6-2 or TRBV6-3 and TRBJ2-7; D remains ambiguous. CDR3 size: 16 residues. The V end lost 5 bases, the J end lost 2 bases, and 19 bases lay between the germline ends. Germline CDR1 reads MNHEY; CDR2 reads SVGEGT. This chain's CDR3 is CASSSPIGLKAYEQYF. As DNA, the CDR3 is TGTGCCAGCAGTAGCCCGATCGGCCTGAAGGCCTACGAGCAGTACTTC.

This clonotype occurred many times. CDR3 loop: CASSQTDYSQETQYF. CDR3 coding DNA: TGTGCCAGCAGTCAGACGGACTACTCTCAAGAGACCCAGTACTTC. This chain links TRBV12-3 or TRBV12-4 with TRBJ2-5, with D maybe TRBD2 (6 bases). This CDR3 is built from 15 residues. Trimming left V 5 bases short and J 2 bases short, with 15 bases between.

The chain combines TRBV6-1 with TRBJ1-1; D is possibly TRBD1 (5 bases). CDR3 size: 14 residues. Per germline, CDR1 MNHNS and CDR2 SASEGT. V lost 5 bases and J 1 base, leaving 11 bases between the germline ends. The chain's CDR3 is CASSQGGKNTEAFF. CDR3 DNA: TGTGCCAGCAGTCAGGGAGGCAAGAACACTGAAGCTTTCTTT.

This clonotype has at least ten counts. This chain uses TRBV25-1 with TRBJ1-5, with D tentatively TRBD1 (5 bases). The length of the CDR3 is 13 residues. V was shortened by 4 bases and J by 2 bases, with 6 bases between the two germline ends. Germline V gene sequence: CDR1 MGHDK, CDR2 SYGVNS. The CDR3 is CASSGDGNQPQHF. CDR3 sequence (DNA): TGTGCCAGCAGTGGGGACGGCAATCAGCCCCAGCATTTT.

This chain joins TRBV28 and TRBJ1-6; D gene ambiguous. V lost 5 bases to trimming and J lost 8 bases, with 16 bases between them. Germline V gene lookup returns CDR1 MDHEN and CDR2 SYDVKM. The CDR3 sequence is 15 residues long. CDR3 protein: CASSPAWSEDSPLHF. For the CDR3, the DNA is TGTGCCAGCAGTCCCGCTTGGTCTGAGGATTCACCCCTCCACTTT.

The chain employs TRBV6-2 or TRBV6-3 and TRBJ2-3; tentatively, D is TRBD1 or TRBD2 (5 bases each). This CDR3 has 16 residues. The ends were cut back, 4 bases at V and 4 bases at J, with 18 bases in the middle. The germline CDR1 and CDR2 sequences are MNHEY and SVGEGT. The CDR3 coding sequence is TGTGCCAGCAGTTCCCGGGACCAAGAATGGGCAGATACGCAGTATTTT. Amino acids: CASSSRDQEWADTQYF.

This clonotype was detected many times. V gene TRBV14 combines with J gene TRBJ2-4; possible D gene TRBD2, 6 bases. V lost 9 bases and J 4 bases, leaving 10 bases between the germline ends. Germline values: CDR1 SGHDN, CDR2 FVKESK. The CDR3 runs to 12 residues. CDR3 coding DNA: TGTGCCAGGGGGAGGCAGAAAAACATTCAGTACTTC. Protein sequence: CARGRQKNIQYF.

The genes are TRBV6-1 and TRBJ2-7; D gene uncertain. Gene TRBJ2-4 matches the end of the DNA better, so the J call may be wrong. The CDR3 length is 15 residues. CDR1 is MNHNS, CDR2 SASEGT, per germline. The CDR3 DNA follows: TGTGCCAGCAGCGACCTTGGTCACCTCAAAAACATTCAGTACTTC. Protein sequence: CASSDLGHLKNIQYF.

The chain has TRBV6-1 and TRBJ1-3; TRBD1 is a possible D gene (6 bases). The CDR3 spans 14 residues. Germline assignment: CDR1 MNHNS and CDR2 SASEGT. Trimming shortened V by 7 bases and J by 0 bases, and 10 bases separated the two germline ends. CDR3 sequence: CASTTGNSGNTIYF. The CDR3 DNA follows: TGTGCCAGCACCACAGGGAACTCTGGAAACACCATATATTTT.

There are many counts of this clonotype. The chain recombines TRBV10-3 with TRBJ2-2; 7 nucleotides agree with TRBD2. The germline CDR1 and CDR2 sequences are ENHRY and SYGVKD. CDR3 size: 13 residues. With 10 bases clipped from V and 5 bases from J, the junction kept 7 bases outside the gene matches. CDR3: CATSGATTGELFF. CDR3 DNA: TGTGCCACGAGCGGGGCGACAACCGGGGAGCTGTTTTTT.

Ten or more counts support this clonotype. DNA for the CDR3: TGTGCCAGCAGCGTAGTCGACATCCTTACTGAAGCTTTCTTT. As protein: CASSVVDILTEAFF. The rearrangement links TRBV9 to TRBJ1-1, with no clear D. Per germline, CDR1 SGDLS and CDR2 YYNGEE. This CDR3 has 14 residues. The ends were cut back, 0 bases at V and 5 bases at J, with 11 bases in the middle.